What follows describes a single TCR beta chain. Its specificity is not known. A library of TCRbeta sequences, prepared with unique molecular identifiers, was generated. One entry per CDR3 protein results from TCRdb running MiXCR on the PCR reads. The sample contains approximately 430,000 distinct CDR3 sequences, under 20% of which appear only once. The data originate from a study of T-cell reconstitution after alpha-beta-depleted transplantation in children. Study findings and constraints: The high TCRbeta diversity at day 60 in some patients came from surviving recipient T cells and thymic progenitors.

The CDR3 covers 15 residues. From germline, CDR1 is SGHRS and CDR2 YFSETQ. The V segment lost 0 bases and the J segment 5 bases; nucleotides outside the gene matches: 4. This receptor was identified in a boy younger than two who had a stem cell transplant for Wiskott-Aldrich syndrome, so the T cells may come from the graft donor. The sequencing here drew on PBMCs, mostly from graft donor cells, taken 360 days after TCRalphabeta/CD19-depleted stem cell transplant. The genes are TRBV5-1 and TRBJ2-1; TRBD1 matches 8 bases. In DNA form, the CDR3 reads TGCGCCAGCAGCTTGGCCAGGGGGCCTCACAATGAGCAGTTCTTC. Protein sequence: CASSLARGPHNEQFF. Using reference TRBV5-1 and TRBJ2-1 for the parts outside the CDR3, the full variable domain is KAGVTQTPRYLIKTRGQQVTLSCSPISGHRSVSWYQQTPGQGLQFLFEYFSETQRNKGNFPGRFSGRQFSNSRSEMNVSTLELGDSALYLCASSLARGPHNEQFFGPGTRLTVL.